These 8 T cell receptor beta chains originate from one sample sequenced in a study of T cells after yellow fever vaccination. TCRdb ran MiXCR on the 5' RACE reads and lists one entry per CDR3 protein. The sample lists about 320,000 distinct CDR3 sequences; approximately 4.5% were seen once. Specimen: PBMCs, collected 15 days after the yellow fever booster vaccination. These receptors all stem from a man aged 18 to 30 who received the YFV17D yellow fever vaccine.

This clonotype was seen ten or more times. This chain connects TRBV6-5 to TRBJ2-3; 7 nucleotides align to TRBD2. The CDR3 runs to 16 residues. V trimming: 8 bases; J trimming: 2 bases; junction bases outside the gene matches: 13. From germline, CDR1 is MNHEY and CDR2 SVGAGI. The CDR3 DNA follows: TGTGCCAGCGGACGCGAGTGGGCGGGGGACACAGATACGCAGTATTTT. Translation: CASGREWAGDTDTQYF.

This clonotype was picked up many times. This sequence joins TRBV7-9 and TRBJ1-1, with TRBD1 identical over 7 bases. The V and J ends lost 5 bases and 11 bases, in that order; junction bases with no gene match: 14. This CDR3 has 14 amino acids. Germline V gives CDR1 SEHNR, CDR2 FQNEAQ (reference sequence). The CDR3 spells CASSPGTARERAFF. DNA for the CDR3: TGTGCCAGCAGCCCCGGGACAGCCAGGGAGCGGGCTTTCTTT. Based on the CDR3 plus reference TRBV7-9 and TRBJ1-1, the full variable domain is DTGVSQNPRHKITKRGQNVTFRCDPISEHNRLYWYRQTLGQGPEFLTYFQNEAQLEKSRLLSDRFSAERPKGSFSTLEIQRTEQGDSAMYLCASSPGTARERAFFGQGTRLTVV.

CDR3 loop: CASSFSDSTDTQYF. The CDR3 nucleotides read TGCGCCAGCAGCTTTAGCGATAGCACAGATACGCAGTATTTT. This chain uses TRBV5-1 with TRBJ2-3; a possible D gene is TRBD2 (5 bases). Trimming shortened V by 2 bases and J by 0 bases, and 7 bases separated the two germline ends. From germline, CDR1 is SGHRS and CDR2 YFSETQ. This CDR3 region has 14 residues.

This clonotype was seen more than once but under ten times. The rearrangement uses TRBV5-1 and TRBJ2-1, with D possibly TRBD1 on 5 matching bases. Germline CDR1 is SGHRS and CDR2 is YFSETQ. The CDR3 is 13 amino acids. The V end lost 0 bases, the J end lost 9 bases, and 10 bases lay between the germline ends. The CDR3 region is CASSLGGDSEQFF. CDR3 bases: TGCGCCAGCAGCTTGGGAGGTGACAGTGAGCAGTTCTTC.

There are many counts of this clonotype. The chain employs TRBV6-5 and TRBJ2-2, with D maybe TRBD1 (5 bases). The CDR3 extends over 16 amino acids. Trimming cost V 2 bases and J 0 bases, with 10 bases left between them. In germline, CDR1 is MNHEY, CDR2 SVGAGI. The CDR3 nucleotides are TGTGCCAGCAGTTACAGCAGGGCTGCGAACACCGGGGAGCTGTTTTTT. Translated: CASSYSRAANTGELFF.

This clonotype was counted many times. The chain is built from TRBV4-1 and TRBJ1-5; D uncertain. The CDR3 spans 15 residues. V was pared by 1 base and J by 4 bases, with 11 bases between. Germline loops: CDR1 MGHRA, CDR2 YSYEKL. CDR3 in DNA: TGCGCCAGCAGCCAAGCCGGGCTCGGGAATCAGCCCCAGCATTTT. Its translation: CASSQAGLGNQPQHF.

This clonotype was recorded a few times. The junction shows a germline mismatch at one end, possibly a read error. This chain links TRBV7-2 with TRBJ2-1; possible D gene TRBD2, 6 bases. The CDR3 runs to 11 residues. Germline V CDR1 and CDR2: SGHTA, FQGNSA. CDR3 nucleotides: TGTGCCAGCAGCTATCGTAGACTAGTCGTCTTC. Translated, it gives CASSYRRLVVF. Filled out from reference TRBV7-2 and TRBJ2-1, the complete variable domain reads GAGVSQSPSNKVTEKGKDVELRCDPISGHTALYWYRQSLGQGLEFLIYFQGNSAPDKSGLPSDRFSAERTGGSVSTLTIQRTQQEDSAVYLCASSYRRLVVFGPGTRLTVL.

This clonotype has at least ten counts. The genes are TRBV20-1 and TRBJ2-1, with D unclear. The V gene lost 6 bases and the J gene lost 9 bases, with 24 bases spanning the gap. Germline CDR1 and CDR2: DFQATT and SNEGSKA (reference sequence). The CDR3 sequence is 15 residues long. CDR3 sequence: CSAPPDRDHTTEQFF. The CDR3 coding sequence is TGCAGTGCCCCCCCGGATAGGGATCACACCACTGAGCAGTTCTTC.